These 22 T cell receptor beta chains were all obtained from the same sample, sequenced in a study of cytomegalovirus exposure and HLA in healthy donors. Here immunoSEQ multiplex PCR was the method, and the copy in TCRdb shows in-frame clones only, minus some. The sample yields 150,000 to 200,000 clones, almost 85% seen once. Sequencing was performed on PBMCs. Receptors were obtained from a man between 25 and 39 years old in good health and CMV-seropositive.

This clone appeared a few times. V is TRBV7-3 and J is TRBJ2-1; 7 bases are shared with TRBD1. The CDR3 length is 15 residues. CDR1 is SGHTA, CDR2 FQGTGA, per germline. Trimming at V came to 5 bases and at J to 2 bases, leaving 6 bases not matched to a gene. The CDR3 spells CASSPDREPYNEQFF. CDR3 nucleotides: TGTGCCAGCAGCCCCGACAGGGAACCCTACAATGAGCAGTTCTTC. Variable domain in full (rest from reference TRBV7-3 and TRBJ2-1): GAGVSQTPSNKVTEKGKYVELRCDPISGHTALYWYRQSLGQGPEFLIYFQGTGAADDSGLPNDRFFAVRPEGSVSTLKIQRTERGDSAVYLCASSPDREPYNEQFFGPGTRLTVL.

This sequence joins TRBV4-1 and TRBJ1-6, with 8 bases matching TRBD1. The germline CDR1 and CDR2 sequences are MGHRA and YSYEKL. Trimming cost V 4 bases and J 6 bases; bases outside gene matches: 8. The length of the CDR3 is 16 residues. The CDR3 spells CASSREDRGLNSPLHF. DNA for the CDR3: TGCGCCAGCAGCCGAGAAGACAGGGGTCTTAATTCACCCCTCCACTTT.

This clone was observed a handful of times. V usage is TRBV6-1 and J usage is TRBJ2-7, with 8 positions matching TRBD1. There are 13 residues in the CDR3. Germline values: CDR1 MNHNS, CDR2 SASEGT. The junction had 4 bases not matched to a gene; V was cut back by 7 bases and J by 2 bases. The CDR3 protein is CASTDRETYEQYF. Written as DNA, the CDR3 is TGTGCCAGCACGGACAGGGAGACCTACGAGCAGTACTTC.

The chain uses TRBV7-2 and TRBJ1-5, with D possibly matching TRBD1 (6 bases). The CDR3 extends over 15 amino acids. CDR1 is SGHTA, CDR2 FQGNSA, per germline. V gave up 5 bases and J gave up 1 base, with 12 bases separating them. CDR3 residues: CASSDTGSSNQPQHF. In nucleotides, the CDR3 is TGTGCCAGCAGCGACACAGGGTCAAGCAATCAGCCCCAGCATTTT.

The chain is built from TRBV19 and TRBJ1-2; the D gene is possibly TRBD1 (5 bases). CDR1 and CDR2 from the germline V gene are LNHDA and SQIVND (reference sequence). V shed 2 bases and J shed 1 base, with 8 bases lying between them. CDR3 length equals 14 residues. The CDR3 DNA reads TGTGCCAGTAGTATATCACAGGTTAACTATGGCTACACCTTC. This translates into CASSISQVNYGYTF.

The chain couples TRBV5-1 to TRBJ2-7; 7 bases line up with TRBD1. The V gene's germline CDR1 is SGHRS and CDR2 YFSETQ. The CDR3 is made up of 14 amino acids. J was trimmed by 3 bases and V by 4 bases; bases with no gene match: 7. CDR3: CASSTGTAIYEQYF. For the CDR3, the DNA is TGCGCCAGCAGCACGGGGACAGCTATCTACGAGCAGTACTTC.

About this clone itself: One end of the junction does not line up with germline, which may come from a read error. The chain recombines TRBV30 with TRBJ1-1; 7 bases agree with TRBD1. Germline CDR1 GTSNPN, CDR2 SVGIG (reference sequence). This CDR3 comprises 11 residues. The CDR3 DNA sequence: TGTGCCTGGAGAGAGGGGGCAGGGAAAGTATTT. Translating it yields CAWREGAGKVF.

CDR3 DNA: TGTGCCAGCAGCCCAGGCGGGGGAGAGTCCTACGAGCAGTACTTC. Protein: CASSPGGGESYEQYF. The V call is TRBV11-3, the J call TRBJ2-7, with TRBD2 identical over 7 bases. After removal of 5 bases from V and 1 base from J, the junction contained 8 bases not matched to a gene. The CDR3 spans 15 residues. CDR1 and CDR2 (germline): SGHNT, YENEEA. The full variable domain, completed using reference TRBV11-3 and TRBJ2-7, is EAGVVQSPRYKIIEKKQPVAFWCNPISGHNTLYWYLQNLGQGPELLIRYENEEAVDDSQLPKDRFSAERLKGVDSTLKIQPAELGDSAVYLCASSPGGGESYEQYFGPGTRLTVT.

The chain has TRBV6-5 and TRBJ1-1; D may be TRBD1 (5 bases). Trimming pared 0 bases from V and 5 bases from J, leaving 10 bases between. This CDR3 has 14 amino acids. CDR1 MNHEY and CDR2 SVGAGI come from the germline V gene. The CDR3 reads CASSYSGGETEAFF. CDR3 in DNA: TGTGCCAGCAGTTACTCGGGGGGGGAGACTGAAGCTTTCTTT.

The chain uses TRBV6-5 and TRBJ2-3; 9 bases agree with TRBD2. With V trimmed by 6 bases and J by 0 bases, 4 bases remained unmatched. Germline V gene sequence: CDR1 MNHEY, CDR2 SVGAGI. The CDR3 covers 15 residues. The CDR3 loop reads CASRVAGASTDTQYF. DNA for the CDR3: TGTGCCAGCAGGGTAGCGGGGGCCAGCACAGATACGCAGTATTTT.

This rearrangement joins TRBV27 to TRBJ2-1, with 9 bases that match TRBD1. J was trimmed by 6 bases and V by 4 bases; bases with no gene match: 7. The germline CDR1 and CDR2 sequences are MNHEY and SMNVEV (reference sequence). The CDR3 extends over 15 amino acids. The CDR3 here is CASSSDRGPLNEQFF. The DNA of the CDR3 is TGTGCCAGCAGTTCGGACAGGGGCCCTCTCAATGAGCAGTTCTTC.

The gene calls are TRBV27 and TRBJ2-3, with D possibly TRBD1 on 6 matching bases. Trimming removed 4 bases at V and 2 bases at J, with 10 bases between. In germline, CDR1 is MNHEY, CDR2 SMNVEV (reference sequence). The CDR3 is 14 amino acids. The CDR3 loop is CASSSGTNTDTQYF. For the CDR3, the DNA is TGTGCCAGCAGTTCGGGGACAAACACAGATACGCAGTATTTT.

The rearrangement joins TRBV23-1 to TRBJ2-2; D gene unclear. TRBV23-1 belongs to the ORF category, with a function that is uncertain. The CDR3 has 15 residues. V was trimmed by 0 bases and J by 6 bases, leaving 11 bases between them. In nucleotides, the CDR3 is TGCGCCAGCAGTCAATCCGCGAGTGAGGCCGGGGAGCTGTTTTTT. Protein: CASSQSASEAGELFF.

This clone was counted a few times. CDR3 residues: CASSLTGDGIQYF. CDR3 in DNA: TGTGCCAGCAGCCTGACAGGGGACGGCATTCAGTACTTC. The chain has TRBV27 and TRBJ2-4; 8 bases map to TRBD1. J gave up 9 bases and V 6 bases, and 7 bases lay outside the gene matches. CDR1 is MNHEY, CDR2 SMNVEV, per germline (reference sequence). CDR3 size: 13 residues.

The chain couples TRBV5-5 to TRBJ2-1; weak D call: TRBD1 (6 bases). From germline, CDR1 is SGHKS and CDR2 YYEKEE (reference sequence). V dropped 4 bases and J dropped 10 bases, with 15 bases sitting between them. This CDR3 has 13 amino acids. CDR3 sequence (DNA): TGTGCCAGCAGCCCGAGGGGGTACGGGGAGCAGTTCTTC. Its translation is CASSPRGYGEQFF.

This clone was counted once. DNA for the CDR3: TGCGCCAGCAGACAGGGACTAGCGGCCTACGAGCAGTACTTC. It is translated as CASRQGLAAYEQYF. The chain is built from TRBV10-2 and TRBJ2-7, with TRBD2 identical over 11 bases. The CDR3 extends over 14 amino acids. V lost 6 bases and J lost 2; bases outside the gene matches: 3. In germline, CDR1 is WSHSY, CDR2 SAAADI.

This chain links TRBV10-2 with TRBJ2-3; 7 bases are a match to TRBD1. Unmatched junction bases numbered 6, after V lost 3 bases and J lost 3 bases. The CDR3 runs 15 residues. The V gene's germline CDR1 is WSHSY and CDR2 SAAADI. The CDR3 DNA reads as TGCGCCAGCAGTGAAGGGGACAGAGGGACAGATACGCAGTATTTT. Its translation: CASSEGDRGTDTQYF.

The chain links TRBV6-1 to TRBJ2-1; D possibly corresponds to TRBD1 (6 bases). The V gene lost 2 bases and the J gene lost 0 bases, with 11 bases spanning the gap. This CDR3 is 16 amino acids long. Looked up from germline, CDR1 is MNHNS and CDR2 is SASEGT. As DNA, the CDR3 is TGTGCCAGCAGTGAAAAGCCACAGGGCTCCTACAATGAGCAGTTCTTC. Amino acid sequence: CASSEKPQGSYNEQFF.

The rearrangement joins TRBV12-5 to TRBJ1-1; D possibly corresponds to TRBD1 (6 bases). Deletions cut 1 base from V and 3 bases from J, with 9 bases between. The germline gives CDR1 LGHNT, CDR2 FRNRAP. The length of the CDR3 is 14 residues. Written as DNA, the CDR3 is TGTGCTAGTGGTTTGGCGGACAGTTACACTGAAGCTTTCTTT. Its protein is CASGLADSYTEAFF.

This clone occurred many times. Different DNA sequences within this sample yield the same CDR3. The chain carries TRBV20-1 and TRBJ2-7, with a possible D match to TRBD2 (6 bases). V lost 6 bases and J lost 6, with 12 bases in between. The CDR3 is 11 residues long. Germline values: CDR1 DFQATT, CDR2 SNEGSKA (reference sequence). CDR3: CSAGLGAEQYF. In DNA, the CDR3 is TGCAGTGCGGGACTGGGTGCCGAGCAGTACTTC.

The J gene is TRBJ2-1, the V gene TRBV13; 10 bases agree with TRBD2. Germline V gene lookup returns CDR1 PRHDT and CDR2 FYEKMQ (reference sequence). Trimming took 5 bases from V and 7 from J; bases not matched to a gene: 5. There are 14 residues in the CDR3. CDR3 coding DNA: TGTGCCAGCAGCGCCGGGACTAGCGATAATGAGCAGTTCTTC. Translation: CASSAGTSDNEQFF.

This sequence joins TRBV6-1 and TRBJ1-2; D is perhaps TRBD1 (6 bases). V dropped 1 base and J dropped 7 bases, with 10 bases sitting between them. The CDR3 extends over 13 amino acids. Germline values: CDR1 MNHNS, CDR2 SASEGT. The CDR3 here is CASSEVGRGGYTF. The CDR3 nucleotides read TGTGCCAGCAGTGAAGTTGGCAGGGGTGGCTACACCTTC.